The T cell receptor beta chain under discussion was sequenced for a study of T cells in Graves' hyperthyroidism and ophthalmopathy. Study observations and caveats: The majority of expanded thyroid clonotypes above 0.001 also appeared in blood. The model made its ophthalmopathy prediction, and onset followed a median approximately 6 months later. Ophthalmopathy stood apart from stable hyperthyroidism in a 13 V-J model.

Authors of the study amplified TCR beta CDR3 regions from RNA transcripts. Using the HTBI primer set, a first-round RT-PCR was run on the TCR CDR3. TCRdb analysed the multiplex PCR reads with MiXCR anew, one entry per CDR3 protein. The sample has some 350,000 distinct CDR3 sequences, approximately 19% seen once. Comments on this clonotype: Its specificity is not known.

V lost 6 bases and J lost 3; bases outside the gene matches: 13. This CDR3 comprises 16 residues. The PBMCs were sourced from fresh peripheral blood (approximately 9 ml). The rearrangement uses TRBV12-3 or TRBV12-4 and TRBJ1-2, with TRBD1 matching 7 bases. The sequence was obtained from a woman between 18 and 29 years old with Graves' hyperthyroidism. Sequences were obtained from blood. The CDR3 DNA reads TGTGCCAGCAGCCTTGGGAGGGGGCCACGAGACTATGGCTACACCTTC. Translation: CASSLGRGPRDYGYTF.